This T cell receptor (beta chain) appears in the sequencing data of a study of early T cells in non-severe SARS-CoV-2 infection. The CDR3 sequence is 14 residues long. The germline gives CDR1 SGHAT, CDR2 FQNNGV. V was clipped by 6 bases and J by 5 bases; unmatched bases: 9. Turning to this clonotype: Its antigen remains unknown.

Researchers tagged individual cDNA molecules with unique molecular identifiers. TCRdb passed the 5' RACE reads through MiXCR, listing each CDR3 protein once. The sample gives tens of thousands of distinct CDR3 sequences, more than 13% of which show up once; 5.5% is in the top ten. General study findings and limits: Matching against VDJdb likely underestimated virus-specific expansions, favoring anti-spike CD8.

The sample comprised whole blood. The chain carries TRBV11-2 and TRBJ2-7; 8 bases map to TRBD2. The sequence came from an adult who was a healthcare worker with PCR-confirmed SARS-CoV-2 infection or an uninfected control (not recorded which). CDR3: CASREPGTSDEQYF. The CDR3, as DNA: TGTGCCAGCAGAGAACCCGGGACTAGTGACGAGCAGTACTTC.